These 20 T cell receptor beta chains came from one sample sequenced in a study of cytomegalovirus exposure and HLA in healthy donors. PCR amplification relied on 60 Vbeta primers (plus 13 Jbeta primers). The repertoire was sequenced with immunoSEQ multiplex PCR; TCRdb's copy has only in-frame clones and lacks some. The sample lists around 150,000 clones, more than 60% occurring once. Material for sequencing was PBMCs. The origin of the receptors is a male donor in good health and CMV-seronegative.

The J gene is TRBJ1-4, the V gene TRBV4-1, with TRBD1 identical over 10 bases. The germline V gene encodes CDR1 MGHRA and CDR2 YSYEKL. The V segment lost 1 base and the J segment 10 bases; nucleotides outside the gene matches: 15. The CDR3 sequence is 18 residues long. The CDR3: CASSQVADPGQGWGKLFF. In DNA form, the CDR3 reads TGCGCCAGCAGCCAAGTGGCGGACCCGGGACAGGGGTGGGGAAAACTGTTTTTT.

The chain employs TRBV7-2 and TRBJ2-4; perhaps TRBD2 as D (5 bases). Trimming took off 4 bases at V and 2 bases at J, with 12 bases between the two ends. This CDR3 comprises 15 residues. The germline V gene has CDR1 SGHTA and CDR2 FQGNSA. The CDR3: CASSSLTSSKNIQYF. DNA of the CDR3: TGTGCCAGCAGCTCGCTTACTAGTTCCAAAAACATTCAGTACTTC.

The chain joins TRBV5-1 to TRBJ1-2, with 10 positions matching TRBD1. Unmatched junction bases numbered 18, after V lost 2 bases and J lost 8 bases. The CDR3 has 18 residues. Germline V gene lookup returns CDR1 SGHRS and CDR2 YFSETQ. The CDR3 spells CASSFTYRRQGAAGGYTF. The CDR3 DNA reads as TGCGCCAGCAGCTTCACCTACCGGCGACAGGGGGCGGCGGGGGGCTACACCTTC.

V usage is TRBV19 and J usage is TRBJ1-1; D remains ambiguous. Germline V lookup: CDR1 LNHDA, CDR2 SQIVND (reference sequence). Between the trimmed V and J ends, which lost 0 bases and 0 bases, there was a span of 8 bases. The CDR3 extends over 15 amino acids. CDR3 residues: CASSIELAMNTEAFF. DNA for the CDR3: TGTGCCAGTAGTATAGAGTTGGCCATGAACACTGAAGCTTTCTTT.

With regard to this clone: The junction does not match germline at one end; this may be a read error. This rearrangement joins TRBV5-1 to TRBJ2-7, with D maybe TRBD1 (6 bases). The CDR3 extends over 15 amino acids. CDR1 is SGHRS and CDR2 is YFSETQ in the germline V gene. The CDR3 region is CPSSTEQGVTYEQYF. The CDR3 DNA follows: TGCCCCAGCAGCACAGAACAGGGCGTAACCTACGAGCAGTACTTC.

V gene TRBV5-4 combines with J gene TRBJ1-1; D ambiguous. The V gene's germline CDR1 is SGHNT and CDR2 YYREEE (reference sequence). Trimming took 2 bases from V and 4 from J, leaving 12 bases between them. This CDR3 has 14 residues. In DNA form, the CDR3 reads TGTGCCAGCAGCTTTCCATCTCGCGGCACTGAAGCTTTCTTT. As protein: CASSFPSRGTEAFF.

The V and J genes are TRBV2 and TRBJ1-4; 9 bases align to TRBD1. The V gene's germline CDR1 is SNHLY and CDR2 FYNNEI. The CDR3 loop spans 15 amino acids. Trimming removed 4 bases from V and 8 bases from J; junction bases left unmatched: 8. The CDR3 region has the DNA TGTGCCAGCAGTGCGGGGACAGGGATGTGGGAAAAACTGTTTTTT. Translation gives CASSAGTGMWEKLFF. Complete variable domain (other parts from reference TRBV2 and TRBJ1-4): EPEVTQTPSHQVTQMGQEVILRCVPISNHLYFYWYRQILGQKVEFLVSFYNNEISEKSEIFDDQFSVERPDGSNFTLKIRSTKLEDSAMYFCASSAGTGMWEKLFFGSGTQLSVL.

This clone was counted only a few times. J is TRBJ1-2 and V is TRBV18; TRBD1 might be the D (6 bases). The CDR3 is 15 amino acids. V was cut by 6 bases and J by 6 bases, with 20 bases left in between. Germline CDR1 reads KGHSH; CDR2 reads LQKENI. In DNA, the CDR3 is TGTGCCAGCTCCCAAACGAGGGGGACCTGGGATGGCTACACCTTC. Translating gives CASSQTRGTWDGYTF. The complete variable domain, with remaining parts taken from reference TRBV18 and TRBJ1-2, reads NAGVMQNPRHLVRRRGQEARLRCSPMKGHSHVYWYRQLPEEGLKFMVYLQKENIIDESGMPKERFSAEFPKEGPSILRIQQVVRGDSAAYFCASSQTRGTWDGYTFGSGTRLTVV.

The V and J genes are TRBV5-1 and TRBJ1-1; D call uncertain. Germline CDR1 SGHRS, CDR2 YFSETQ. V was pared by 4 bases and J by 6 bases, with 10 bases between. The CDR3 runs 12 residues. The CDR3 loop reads CASSLTGAEAFF. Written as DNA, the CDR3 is TGCGCCAGCAGCCTGACGGGAGCTGAAGCTTTCTTT.

The chain's CDR3 is CASSPGVDAREAFF. The CDR3 DNA reads as TGTGCCAGCAGCCCCGGGGTAGACGCCCGTGAAGCTTTCTTT. This chain joins TRBV7-9 and TRBJ1-1; D is ambiguous. CDR1 and CDR2 from the germline V gene are SEHNR and FQNEAQ (reference sequence). CDR3 length: 14 residues. V was cut by 5 bases and J by 7 bases, with 17 bases left in between. The whole variable domain, remainder taken from reference TRBV7-9 and TRBJ1-1, is DTGVSQNPRHKITKRGQNVTFRCDPISEHNRLYWYRQTLGQGPEFLTYFQNEAQLEKSRLLSDRFSAERPKGSFSTLEIQRTEQGDSAMYLCASSPGVDAREAFFGQGTRLTVV.

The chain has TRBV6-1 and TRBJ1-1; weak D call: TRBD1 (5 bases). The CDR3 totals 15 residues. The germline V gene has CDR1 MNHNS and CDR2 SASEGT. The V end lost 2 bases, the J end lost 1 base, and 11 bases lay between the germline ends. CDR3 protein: CASSELAGPNTEAFF. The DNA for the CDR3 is TGTGCCAGCAGTGAATTGGCAGGGCCGAACACTGAAGCTTTCTTT.

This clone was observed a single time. CDR3 loop: CASSALIAGGPDDEQFF. CDR3 nucleotide sequence: TGTGCCAGCAGCGCCCTAATAGCGGGAGGGCCAGATGATGAGCAGTTCTTC. J is TRBJ2-1 and V is TRBV9, with 11 bases that match TRBD2. The germline gives CDR1 SGDLS, CDR2 YYNGEE. The length of the CDR3 is 17 residues. Trimming removed 3 bases from V and 8 bases from J; junction bases left unmatched: 13. Full variable domain (outside the CDR3, taken from reference TRBV9 and TRBJ2-1): DSGVTQTPKHLITATGQRVTLRCSPRSGDLSVYWYQQSLDQGLQFLIQYYNGEERAKGNILERFSAQQFPDLHSELNLSSLELGDSALYFCASSALIAGGPDDEQFFGPGTRLTVL.

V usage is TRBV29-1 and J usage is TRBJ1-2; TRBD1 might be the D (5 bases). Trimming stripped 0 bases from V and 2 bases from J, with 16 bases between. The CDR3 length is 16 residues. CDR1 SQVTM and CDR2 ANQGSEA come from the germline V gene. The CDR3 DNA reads TGCAGCGTTGAAGATTTTTGGGGGGAGGCCAACTATGGCTACACCTTC. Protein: CSVEDFWGEANYGYTF.

The CDR3 sequence is CASSFGTGDYEQYF. CDR3 sequence (DNA): TGTGCCAGCAGCTTCGGGACAGGCGACTACGAGCAGTACTTC. The chain has TRBV11-1 and TRBJ2-7; 8 bases fit TRBD1. The CDR3 length is 14 residues. CDR1 and CDR2 (germline): SGHAT, FQDESV (reference sequence). V shed 3 bases and J 3 bases; nucleotides not matched to a gene: 4.

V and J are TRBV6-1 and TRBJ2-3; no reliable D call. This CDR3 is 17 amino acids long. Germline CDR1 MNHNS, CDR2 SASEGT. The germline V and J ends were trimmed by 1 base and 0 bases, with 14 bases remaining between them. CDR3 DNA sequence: TGTGCCAGCAGTGAAGAGGTGGTGGGCACGAGCACAGATACGCAGTATTTT. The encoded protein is CASSEEVVGTSTDTQYF.

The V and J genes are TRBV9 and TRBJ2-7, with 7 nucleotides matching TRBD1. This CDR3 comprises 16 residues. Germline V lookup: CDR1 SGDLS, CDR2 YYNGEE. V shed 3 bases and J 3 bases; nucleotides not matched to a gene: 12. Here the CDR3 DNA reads TGTGCCAGCAGCGCCCACCTGGGACAGCCCCACTACGAGCAGTACTTC. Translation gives CASSAHLGQPHYEQYF. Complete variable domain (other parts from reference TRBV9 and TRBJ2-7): DSGVTQTPKHLITATGQRVTLRCSPRSGDLSVYWYQQSLDQGLQFLIQYYNGEERAKGNILERFSAQQFPDLHSELNLSSLELGDSALYFCASSAHLGQPHYEQYFGPGTRLTVT.

The CDR3: CASSGGGQGYSPLHF. In DNA form, the CDR3 reads TGCGCCAGCAGCGGGGGGGGACAGGGGTATTCACCCCTCCACTTT. V gene TRBV4-1 combines with J gene TRBJ1-6; 10 positions agree with TRBD1. The CDR3 is made up of 15 amino acids. From germline, CDR1 is MGHRA and CDR2 YSYEKL. The V segment lost 5 bases and the J segment 8 bases; nucleotides outside the gene matches: 6.

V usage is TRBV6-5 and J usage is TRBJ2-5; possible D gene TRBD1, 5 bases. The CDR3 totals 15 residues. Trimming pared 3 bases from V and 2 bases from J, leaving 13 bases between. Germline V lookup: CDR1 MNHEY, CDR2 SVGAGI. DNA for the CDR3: TGTGCCAGCAGTTATAACCCCAGGGTTCAAGAGACCCAGTACTTC. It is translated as CASSYNPRVQETQYF.

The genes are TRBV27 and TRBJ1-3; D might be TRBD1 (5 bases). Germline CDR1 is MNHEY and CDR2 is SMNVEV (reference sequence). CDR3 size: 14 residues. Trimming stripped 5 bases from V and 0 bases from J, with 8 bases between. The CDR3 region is CASSRQGSGNTIYF. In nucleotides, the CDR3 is TGTGCCAGCAGTCGGCAGGGCTCTGGAAACACCATATATTTT.

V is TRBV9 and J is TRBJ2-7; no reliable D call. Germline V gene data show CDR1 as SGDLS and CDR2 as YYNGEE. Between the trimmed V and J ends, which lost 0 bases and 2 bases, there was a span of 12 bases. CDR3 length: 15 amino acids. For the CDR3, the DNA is TGTGCCAGCAGCGTAGCTGAGACTTATACCTACGAGCAGTACTTC. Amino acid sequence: CASSVAETYTYEQYF.